This T cell receptor beta chain was profiled in a study of blood T cell repertoires in COVID-19. On the study more broadly: T cells, B-cell-depleted T cells, or PBMCs supplied cDNA or gDNA.

CDR1 DFQATT and CDR2 SNEGSKA come from the germline V gene (reference sequence). V was shortened by 3 bases and J by 5 bases, with 13 bases between the two germline ends. The CDR3 covers 14 residues. Using immunoSEQ multiplex PCR, the repertoire was profiled, and TCRdb retains in-frame clones only, with some absent. The sample yields around 120,000 clones, 87% seen once. This TCR derives from a human donor in a cohort sampled during active COVID-19. Sample: peripheral blood. The chain couples TRBV20-1 to TRBJ1-4, with D possibly matching TRBD1 (5 bases). CDR3 sequence (DNA): TGCAGTGCTAGTGAGCAGGGCAAAAATGAAAAACTGTTTTTT. Its protein is CSASEQGKNEKLFF.